Given below is one T cell receptor (beta chain) in context. This record comes from a study of blood T cell repertoires in COVID-19. Background on the study: There were acute and convalescent COVID-19 samples, and they came from the United States, Italy and Spain. Sources were T cells, B-cell-depleted T cells, or PBMCs; the material itself was cDNA or gDNA.

As processed by the authors: Amplification of reference gene primers provided the estimated nucleated cell counts. TCRdb's table, derived via immunoSEQ multiplex PCR, lists solely in-frame clones and lacks some. The V and J calls and clone size come from that table; D and trimming were worked out from the DNA. The data hold about 320,000 clones, with roughly 85% observed a single time. The CDR3 extends over 13 amino acids. CDR1 and CDR2 (germline): MNHEY, SMNVEV (reference sequence). V dropped 2 bases and J dropped 5 bases, with 7 bases sitting between them. The sample consisted of peripheral blood. This receptor was taken from a human donor in a cohort sampled during active COVID-19. The J gene is TRBJ2-1, the V gene TRBV27; the D is unclear. This chain's CDR3 is CASSLALDNEQFF. CDR3 sequence (DNA): TGTGCCAGCAGTTTAGCGCTCGACAATGAGCAGTTCTTC.